This TCR beta chain was found in a study of blood T cell repertoires in COVID-19. Repertoires were generated with immunoSEQ multiplex PCR, while TCRdb's copy carries only in-frame clones and drops some. The sample includes 130,000 to 150,000 clones, around nine tenths of them seen just once. This clone was seen more than once but under ten times. CDR1 is SNHLY, CDR2 FYNNEI, per germline. After removal of 8 bases from V and 2 bases from J, the junction contained 4 bases not matched to a gene. The CDR3 is 13 residues long. V is TRBV2 and J is TRBJ2-5; the match to TRBD1 covers 8 bases. The source is a woman aged 40 to 55 with acute or convalescent COVID-19. Sequenced: peripheral blood. CDR3: CASSGQGQETQYF. The DNA for the CDR3 is TGTGCCAGCTCTGGACAGGGTCAAGAGACCCAGTACTTC.